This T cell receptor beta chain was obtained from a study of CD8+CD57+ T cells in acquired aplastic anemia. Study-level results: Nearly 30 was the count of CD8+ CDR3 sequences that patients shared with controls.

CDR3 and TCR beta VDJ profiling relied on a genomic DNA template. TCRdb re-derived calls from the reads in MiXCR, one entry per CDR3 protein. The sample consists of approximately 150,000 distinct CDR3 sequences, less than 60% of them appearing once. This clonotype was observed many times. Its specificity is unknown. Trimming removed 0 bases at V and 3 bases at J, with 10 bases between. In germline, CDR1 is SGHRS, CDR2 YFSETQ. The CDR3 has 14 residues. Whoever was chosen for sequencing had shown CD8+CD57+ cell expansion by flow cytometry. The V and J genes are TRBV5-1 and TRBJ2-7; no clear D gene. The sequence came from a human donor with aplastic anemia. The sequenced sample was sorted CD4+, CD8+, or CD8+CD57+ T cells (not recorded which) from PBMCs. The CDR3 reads CASSLAMKDYEQYF. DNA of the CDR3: TGCGCCAGCAGCTTGGCGATGAAGGACTACGAGCAGTACTTC.